These T cell receptor beta chains were read from a single sample in a study of TIL therapy for anti-PD-1-resistant metastatic lung cancer. The assay was immunoSEQ multiplex PCR, and TCRdb's table has in-frame clones only and misses some. The data hold under 55,000 clones, with roughly 85% observed a single time. Sequenced material: blood, taken at baseline. These receptors came from a woman between 30 and 85 years old with non-small cell lung cancer. CDR3s include the opening cysteine and the closing phenylalanine or tryptophan. Each record gives: clone size, CDR3 length, V gene, J gene, D gene, CDR3 protein. D genes are given only for firm matches. Where a row states a size, it is once, few, many or the class of an expanded clone; other rows omit it.

.	16	TRBV6-5	TRBJ1-3	.	CASSYSGQGSGNTIYF
.	18	TRBV28	TRBJ1-5	.	CASSPPVLLLNSNQPQHF
.	18	TRBV4-3	TRBJ2-3	TRBD2	CASSQDRFGSGKTDTQYF
.	12	TRBV25-1	TRBJ2-3	.	CASGPPEDTQYF
.	14	TRBV10-3	TRBJ1-2	.	CAAMGGASVDGYTF
.	17	TRBV11-2	TRBJ1-1	TRBD1	CASSQSTGGPVNTEAFF
.	17	TRBV19	TRBJ2-1	TRBD2	CASSIGTSGPSYNEQFF
few	13	TRBV5-1	TRBJ1-1	TRBD1	CASSETGAPEAFF
few	15	TRBV5-1	TRBJ2-7	TRBD2	CASSLAGGTSYEQYF
.	15	TRBV19	TRBJ2-1	.	CASDIGGSSYNEQFF
.	13	TRBV29-1	TRBJ1-5	.	CSVQDSSNQPQHF
.	15	TRBV2	TRBJ2-1	.	CASRGKPTGIDEQFF
.	14	TRBV5-1	TRBJ2-1	TRBD1	CASSQGTGGNEQFF
.	15	TRBV4-3	TRBJ2-5	.	CASSQGTMEVETQYF
.	15	TRBV10-3	TRBJ2-4	TRBD2	CAISGAGDPPGIQYF
.	18	TRBV21-1	TRBJ1-1	.	CASSLKIPSGTTNTEAFF
.	13	TRBV2	TRBJ1-5	.	CASSDGGSGPQHF
.	16	TRBV7-6	TRBJ2-2	TRBD1	CASSSLGQGRDGELFF
few	17	TRBV15	TRBJ2-7	.	CATSTTPILARENEQYF
.	14	TRBV4-1	TRBJ1-6	.	CASSQIGYNSPLHF
.	16	TRBV28	TRBJ1-2	TRBD1	CASSNRDRGRFYGYTF
.	15	TRBV5-4	TRBJ2-7	TRBD1	CASSLLGTGDYEQYF
.	15	TRBV4-1	TRBJ2-2	TRBD1	CASTYGQGNTGELFF
.	14	TRBV6-6	TRBJ1-2	TRBD1	CASSYGGQGGGYTF
.	15	TRBV7-8	TRBJ1-2	.	CASSSMRGIDGGYTF
once	15	TRBV7-8	TRBJ1-2	.	CASSLASGEFYGYTF
.	12	TRBV29-1	TRBJ2-5	TRBD1	CSELQGGETQYF
.	16	TRBV2	TRBJ1-3	TRBD1	CASSRDRASSGNTIYF